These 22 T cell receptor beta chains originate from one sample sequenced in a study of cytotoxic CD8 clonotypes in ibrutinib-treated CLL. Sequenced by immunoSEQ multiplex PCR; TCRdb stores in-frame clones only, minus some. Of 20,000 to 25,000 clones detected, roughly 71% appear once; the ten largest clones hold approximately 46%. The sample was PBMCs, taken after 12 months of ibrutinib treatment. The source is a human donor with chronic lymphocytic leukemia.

The CDR3 bases are TGTGCCAGTAGTTGGCTAGCGGGGGGCACAGATACGCAGTATTTT. Protein: CASSWLAGGTDTQYF. The rearrangement uses TRBV19 and TRBJ2-3; TRBD2 agrees at 10 bases. The CDR3 loop spans 15 amino acids. V gave up 5 bases and J gave up 1 base; unmatched junction bases: 3. Germline CDR1 reads LNHDA; CDR2 reads SQIVND (reference sequence).

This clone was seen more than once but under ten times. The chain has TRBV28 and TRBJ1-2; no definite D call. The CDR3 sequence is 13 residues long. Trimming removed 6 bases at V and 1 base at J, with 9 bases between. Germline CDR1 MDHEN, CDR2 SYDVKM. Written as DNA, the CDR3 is TGTGCCAGCAGCCTCCAGCGTAACTATGGCTACACCTTC. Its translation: CASSLQRNYGYTF.

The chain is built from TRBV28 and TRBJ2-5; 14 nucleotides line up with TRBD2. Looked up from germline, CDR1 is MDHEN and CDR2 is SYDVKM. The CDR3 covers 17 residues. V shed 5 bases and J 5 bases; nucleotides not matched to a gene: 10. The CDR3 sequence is CASSRGLAGGRGETQYF. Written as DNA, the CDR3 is TGTGCCAGCAGTCGCGGACTAGCGGGGGGCAGGGGGGAGACCCAGTACTTC. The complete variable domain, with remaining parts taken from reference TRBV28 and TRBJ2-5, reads DVKVTQSSRYLVKRTGEKVFLECVQDMDHENMFWYRQDPGLGLRLIYFSYDVKMKEKGDIPEGYSVSREKKERFSLILESASTNQTSMYLCASSRGLAGGRGETQYFGPGTRLLVL.

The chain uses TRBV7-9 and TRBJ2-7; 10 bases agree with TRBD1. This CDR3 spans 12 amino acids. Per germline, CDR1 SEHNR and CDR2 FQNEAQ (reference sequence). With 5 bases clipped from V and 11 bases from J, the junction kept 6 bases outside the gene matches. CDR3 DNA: TGTGCCAGCAGCCGGGGACAGGGGTTAGAGTACTTC. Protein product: CASSRGQGLEYF.

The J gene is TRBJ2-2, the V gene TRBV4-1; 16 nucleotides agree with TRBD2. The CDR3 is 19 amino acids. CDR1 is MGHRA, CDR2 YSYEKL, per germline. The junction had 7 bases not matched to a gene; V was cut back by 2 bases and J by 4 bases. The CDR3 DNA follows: TGCGCCAGCAGCCAAAAAGGGACTAGCGGGGGGGCTGGCACCGGGGAGCTGTTTTTT. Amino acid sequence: CASSQKGTSGGAGTGELFF.

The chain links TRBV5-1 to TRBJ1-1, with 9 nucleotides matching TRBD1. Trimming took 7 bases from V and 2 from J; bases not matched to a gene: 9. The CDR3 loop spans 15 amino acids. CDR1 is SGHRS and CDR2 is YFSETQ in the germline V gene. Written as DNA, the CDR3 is TGCGCCAGCGATTGGACAGGGGCAACCAACACTGAAGCTTTCTTT. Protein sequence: CASDWTGATNTEAFF.

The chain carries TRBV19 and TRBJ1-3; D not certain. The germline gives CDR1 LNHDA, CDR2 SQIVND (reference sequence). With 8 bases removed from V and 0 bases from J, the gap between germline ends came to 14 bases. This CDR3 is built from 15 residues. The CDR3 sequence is CASSPASRSGNTIYF. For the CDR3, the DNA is TGTGCCAGTTCCCCGGCCTCCCGCTCTGGAAACACCATATATTTT.

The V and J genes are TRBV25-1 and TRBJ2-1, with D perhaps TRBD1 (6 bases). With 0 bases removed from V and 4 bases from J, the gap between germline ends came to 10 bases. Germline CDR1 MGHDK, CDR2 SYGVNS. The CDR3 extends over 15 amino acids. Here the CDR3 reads CASSEYGQLYNEQFF. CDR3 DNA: TGTGCCAGCAGTGAATATGGACAGCTTTACAATGAGCAGTTCTTC.

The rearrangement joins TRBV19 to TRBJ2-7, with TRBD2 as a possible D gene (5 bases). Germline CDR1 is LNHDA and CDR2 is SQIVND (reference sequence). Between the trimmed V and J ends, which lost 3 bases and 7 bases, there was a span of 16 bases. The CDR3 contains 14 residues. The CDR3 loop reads CASSIAGPPGEQYF. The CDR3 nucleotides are TGTGCCAGTAGTATCGCCGGCCCGCCGGGGGAGCAGTACTTC.

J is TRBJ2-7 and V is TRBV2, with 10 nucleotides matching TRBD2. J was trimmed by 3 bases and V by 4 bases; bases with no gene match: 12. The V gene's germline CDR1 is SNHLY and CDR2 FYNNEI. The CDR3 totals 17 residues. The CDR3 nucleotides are TGTGCCAGCAGTGCGGGACTAGCGAAACTAGGAGACTACGAGCAGTACTTC. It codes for CASSAGLAKLGDYEQYF.

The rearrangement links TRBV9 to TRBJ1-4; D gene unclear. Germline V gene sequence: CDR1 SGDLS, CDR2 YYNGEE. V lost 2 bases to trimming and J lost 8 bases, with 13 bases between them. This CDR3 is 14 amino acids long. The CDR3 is CASSVGQDREKLFF. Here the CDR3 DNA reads TGTGCCAGCAGCGTTGGGCAGGATCGAGAAAAACTGTTTTTT.

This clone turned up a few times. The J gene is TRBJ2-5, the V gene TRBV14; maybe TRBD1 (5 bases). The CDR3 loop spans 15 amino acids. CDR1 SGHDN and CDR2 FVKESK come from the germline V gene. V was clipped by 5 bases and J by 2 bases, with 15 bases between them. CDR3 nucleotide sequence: TGTGCCAGCAGCACCCGGACACCCCAGCAAGAGACCCAGTACTTC. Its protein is CASSTRTPQQETQYF.

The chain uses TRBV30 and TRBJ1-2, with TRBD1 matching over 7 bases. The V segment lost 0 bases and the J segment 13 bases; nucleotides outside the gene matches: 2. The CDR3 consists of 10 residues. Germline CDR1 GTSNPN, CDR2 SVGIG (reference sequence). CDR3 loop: CAWSVTGVTF. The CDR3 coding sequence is TGTGCCTGGAGTGTTACAGGGGTCACCTTC.

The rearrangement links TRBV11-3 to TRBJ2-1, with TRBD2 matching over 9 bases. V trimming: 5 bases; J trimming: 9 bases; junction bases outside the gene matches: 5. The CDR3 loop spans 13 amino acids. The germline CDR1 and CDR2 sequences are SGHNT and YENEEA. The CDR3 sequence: CASSPPTSGEQFF. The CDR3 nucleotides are TGTGCCAGCAGCCCACCGACTAGCGGTGAGCAGTTCTTC.

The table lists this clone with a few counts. The CDR3 sequence is CAGRGRGNYGYTF. The CDR3 DNA reads TGTGCCGGCCGGGGGAGGGGGAACTATGGCTACACCTTC. This chain uses TRBV5-4 with TRBJ1-2; weak D call: TRBD1 (6 bases). CDR3 length: 13 amino acids. Trimming pared 10 bases from V and 2 bases from J, leaving 15 bases between. Germline V gives CDR1 SGHNT, CDR2 YYREEE (reference sequence).

This CDR3 reads CASSEYRDYGYTF. In DNA form, the CDR3 reads TGCGCCAGCAGTGAGTACAGGGATTATGGCTACACCTTC. The V call is TRBV10-2, the J call TRBJ1-2; TRBD1 might be the D (6 bases). This CDR3 has 13 residues. V lost 1 base to trimming and J lost 5 bases, with 8 bases between them. Per the germline V gene, CDR1 is WSHSY and CDR2 is SAAADI.

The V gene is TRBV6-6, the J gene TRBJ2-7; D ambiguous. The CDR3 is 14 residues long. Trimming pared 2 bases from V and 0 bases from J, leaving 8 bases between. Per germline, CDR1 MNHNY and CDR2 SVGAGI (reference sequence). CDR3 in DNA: TGTGCCAGCAGTTACGACCTAGGCTCCTACGAGCAGTACTTC. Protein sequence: CASSYDLGSYEQYF.

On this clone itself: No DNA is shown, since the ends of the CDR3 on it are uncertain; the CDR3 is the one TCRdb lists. CDR3: CASSVGPGTHNEQFF. The J gene is TRBJ2-1, the V gene TRBV9. Germline CDR1 and CDR2: SGDLS and YYNGEE. The CDR3 region is 15 residues in length, termini included.

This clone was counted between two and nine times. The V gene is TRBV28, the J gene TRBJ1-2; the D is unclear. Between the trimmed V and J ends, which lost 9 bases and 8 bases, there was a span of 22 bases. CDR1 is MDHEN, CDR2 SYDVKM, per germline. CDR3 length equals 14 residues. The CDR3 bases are TGTGCCAGTTCCGTTAGCCGCGTCTTTCAGGGCTACACCTTC. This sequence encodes CASSVSRVFQGYTF.

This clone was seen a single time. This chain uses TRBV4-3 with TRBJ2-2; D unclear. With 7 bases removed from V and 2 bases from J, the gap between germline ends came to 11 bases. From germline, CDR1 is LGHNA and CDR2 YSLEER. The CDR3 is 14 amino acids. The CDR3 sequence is CASTPGINTGELFF. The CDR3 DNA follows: TGCGCCAGCACCCCCGGCATAAACACCGGGGAGCTGTTTTTT.

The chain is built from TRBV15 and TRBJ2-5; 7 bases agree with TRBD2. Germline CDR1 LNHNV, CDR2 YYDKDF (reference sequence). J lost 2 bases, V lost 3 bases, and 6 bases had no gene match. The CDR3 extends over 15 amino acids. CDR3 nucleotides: TGTGCCACCAGCAGGCACTCTAGCGGACAAGAGACCCAGTACTTC. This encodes CATSRHSSGQETQYF.

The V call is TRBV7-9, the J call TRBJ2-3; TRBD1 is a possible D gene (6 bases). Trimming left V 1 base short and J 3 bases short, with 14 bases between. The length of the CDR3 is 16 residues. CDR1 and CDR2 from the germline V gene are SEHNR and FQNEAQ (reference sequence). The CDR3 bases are TGTGCCAGCAGCTTAGACCAGGGGCTTTTTACAGATACGCAGTATTTT. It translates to CASSLDQGLFTDTQYF.